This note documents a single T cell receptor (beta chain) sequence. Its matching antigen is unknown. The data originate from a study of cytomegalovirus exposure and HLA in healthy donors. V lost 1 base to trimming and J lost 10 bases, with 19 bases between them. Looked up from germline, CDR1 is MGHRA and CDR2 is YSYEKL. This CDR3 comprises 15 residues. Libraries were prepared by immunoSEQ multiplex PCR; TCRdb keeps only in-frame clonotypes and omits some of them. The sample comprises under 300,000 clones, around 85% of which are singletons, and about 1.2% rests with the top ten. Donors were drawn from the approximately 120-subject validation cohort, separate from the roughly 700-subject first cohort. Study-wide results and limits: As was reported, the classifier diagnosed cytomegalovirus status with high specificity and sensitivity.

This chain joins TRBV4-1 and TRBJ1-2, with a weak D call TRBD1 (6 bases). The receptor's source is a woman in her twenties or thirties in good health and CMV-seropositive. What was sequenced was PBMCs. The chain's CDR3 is CASSQATGNPLLYTF. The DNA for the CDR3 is TGCGCCAGCAGCCAAGCTACAGGGAACCCACTACTCTACACCTTC.